Listed below are T cell receptor beta chains from one sample, sequenced in a study of blood T cell repertoires in COVID-19. The assay was immunoSEQ multiplex PCR, and TCRdb's table has in-frame clones only and misses some. This sample carries 100,000 to 150,000 clones, approximately 90% of them seen once, and the ten largest clones take about 2%. The sample taken for sequencing was peripheral blood. Receptors were obtained from a man between 65 and 79 years old with active COVID-19. CDR3s leave out the opening cysteine and the closing phenylalanine or tryptophan. The D gene is left open where the match is weak.

D: NA
V: TRBV6-5
J: TRBJ2-7
CDR3: ASSSTGGRRGEQY

D: TRBD2
V: TRBV7-3
J: TRBJ2-1
CDR3: ASSLVGTSGLNEQF

D: NA
V: TRBV3-1/TRBV3-2
J: TRBJ2-5
CDR3: ASSQEGGETQY

D: NA
V: TRBV18
J: TRBJ1-1
CDR3: ASSPAGSNTEAF

D: TRBD2
V: TRBV28
J: TRBJ2-1
CDR3: ASSLTGTRNEQF

D: TRBD1
V: TRBV6-5
J: TRBJ1-2
CDR3: ASRAGQGNYGYT

D: TRBD1
V: TRBV5-1
J: TRBJ2-4
CDR3: ASTPMTGGKNIQY

D: TRBD1
V: TRBV6-2/TRBV6-3
J: TRBJ2-6
CDR3: ASSYRQGDVSGANVLT

D: NA
V: TRBV7-2
J: TRBJ2-2
CDR3: ASSWGANTGELF

D: NA
V: TRBV11-2
J: TRBJ1-1
CDR3: ASSFSHRAMNTEAF

D: NA
V: TRBV6-4
J: TRBJ2-5
CDR3: ASSDGGGPGEQETQY

D: TRBD1
V: TRBV15
J: TRBJ2-1
CDR3: ATSREDRTYNEQF

D: TRBD1
V: TRBV6-5
J: TRBJ2-7
CDR3: ASSPMTGSYEQY

D: TRBD1
V: TRBV6-6
J: TRBJ2-7
CDR3: ASSQTGDEGEQY

D: TRBD2
V: TRBV19
J: TRBJ2-6
CDR3: ASSSGGLATGANVLT

D: TRBD1
V: TRBV5-4
J: TRBJ1-1
CDR3: ASSPGTGDLDTEAF

D: NA
V: TRBV3-1/TRBV3-2
J: TRBJ1-5
CDR3: ASSPDTVNQPQH

D: TRBD2
V: TRBV18
J: TRBJ2-1
CDR3: ASSPRLAGERDNEQF

D: NA
V: TRBV5-1
J: TRBJ2-2
CDR3: ASSLFGGTMNTGELF

D: NA
V: TRBV19
J: TRBJ1-2
CDR3: ASSMRDWGYT

D: TRBD2
V: TRBV24-1
J: TRBJ2-1
CDR3: ATSDPTTSGKYNEQF

D: NA
V: TRBV3-1/TRBV3-2
J: TRBJ2-2
CDR3: ASSLKSRGHGELF

D: NA
V: TRBV6-5
J: TRBJ1-1
CDR3: ASSYQGLNTEAF

D: NA
V: TRBV5-1
J: TRBJ2-4
CDR3: ASSQDISKNIQY

D: NA
V: TRBV5-1
J: TRBJ1-6
CDR3: ASTERGTSYSPLH

D: NA
V: TRBV3-1/TRBV3-2
J: TRBJ2-1
CDR3: ASSHIEREAYNEQF

D: TRBD1
V: TRBV15
J: TRBJ1-1
CDR3: ATSRDTTRGRRQGNTEAF